This is a list of T cell receptor beta chains from one sample in a study of blood T cell repertoires in COVID-19. The repertoire was sequenced with immunoSEQ multiplex PCR; TCRdb's copy has only in-frame clones and lacks some. This table holds fewer than 350,000 clones, about 88% found once. The sample comprised PBMCs or T cells enriched from blood (not recorded which). The receptors stem from a woman aged 55-69 years in a cohort exposed to, infected with or recovered from COVID-19 (not recorded which). CDR3s include the opening cysteine and the closing phenylalanine or tryptophan. D genes are given only for firm matches. A row's size may be missing; if present it is once, few, many or a size class.

v_call,j_call,clone_size,d_call,cdr3_nt,cdr3_aa
TRBV7-6,TRBJ1-4,.,.,TGTGCCAGCAGCTTAGGACAGTATAATGAAAAACTGTTTTTT,CASSLGQYNEKLFF
TRBV4-2,TRBJ2-7,.,TRBD1,TGTGCCAGCAGCCAAGACCCGGGACAGCACTACGAGCAGTACTTC,CASSQDPGQHYEQYF
TRBV2,TRBJ2-7,.,.,TGTGCCAGCGAGAAAGGCCAGCAGGGCTCCTACGAGCAGTACTTC,CASEKGQQGSYEQYF
TRBV19,TRBJ2-1,.,.,TGTGCCAGTAGTATAAAGCGCTCCTCCTACAATGAGCAGTTCTTC,CASSIKRSSYNEQFF
TRBV28,TRBJ2-1,once,TRBD1,TGTGCCAGCAGTCGGACAGGGGGACAATACAATGAGCAGTTCTTC,CASSRTGGQYNEQFF
TRBV5-1,TRBJ1-1,.,TRBD1,TGCGCCAGCAGCTTGGACGGGACAGGTTCTGAAGCTTTCTTT,CASSLDGTGSEAFF
TRBV9,TRBJ1-1,.,.,TGTGCCAGCAGCCGCGGGGGTCAGAACACTGAAGCTTTCTTT,CASSRGGQNTEAFF
TRBV5-6,TRBJ2-3,.,TRBD2,TGTGCCAGCAGCTCAGACATGACTAGCGGGTACACAGATACGCAGTATTTT,CASSSDMTSGYTDTQYF
TRBV19,TRBJ1-2,.,.,TGTGCCAGTAGGGCGACAGAACGTGGCTACACCTTC,CASRATERGYTF
TRBV7-9,TRBJ2-2,.,.,TGTGCCAGCAGCTTAGCGTTTTCAGGGGCCGGATCCACCGGGGAGCTGTTTTTT,CASSLAFSGAGSTGELFF
TRBV28,TRBJ1-6,.,.,TGTGCCAGCAGTTTCCGGGGAAATAATTCACCCCTCCACTTT,CASSFRGNNSPLHF
TRBV28,TRBJ1-1,.,TRBD1,TGTGCCAGCAGTTTCACGGGGACAGAGACTACTGAAGCTTTCTTT,CASSFTGTETTEAFF
TRBV28,TRBJ1-2,.,TRBD1,TGTGCCAGCAGTCAGGGGGCGCGCTCTGGCTACACCTTC,CASSQGARSGYTF
TRBV10-1,TRBJ2-7,few,.,TGCGCCAGCAGTGAACGTAGCGACTGGACCTACGAGCAGTACTTC,CASSERSDWTYEQYF
TRBV19,TRBJ1-2,.,.,TGTGCCAGCTCCGGGACTTACTATGGCTACACCTTC,CASSGTYYGYTF
TRBV27,TRBJ2-1,.,TRBD2,TGTGCCAGCTCAATCGGGCTAGCGGGAGTACATGAGCAGTTCTTC,CASSIGLAGVHEQFF
TRBV2,TRBJ1-1,.,.,TGTGCCAGCGGAGAATACCTCAGGAACACTGAAGCTTTCTTT,CASGEYLRNTEAFF
TRBV5-1,TRBJ2-7,.,TRBD1,TGCGCCAGCAGCTTGGTCGGACAGGGCACCTACGAGCAGTACTTC,CASSLVGQGTYEQYF
TRBV28,TRBJ1-4,once,TRBD1,TGTGCCAGCAGTAGACCCGGACAGGGTGAAAAACTGTTTTTT,CASSRPGQGEKLFF
TRBV6-5,TRBJ2-1,.,.,TGTGCCAGCACCTCCGGGGGCTCCTACAATGAGCAGTTCTTC,CASTSGGSYNEQFF
TRBV4-2,TRBJ1-1,few,.,TGTGCAACGCAGGTCTTTGAAGCTTTCTTT,CATQVFEAFF
TRBV11-2,TRBJ2-2,few,.,TGTGCCAGCAGCTTAGGGCGGGCATTAAACACCGGGGAGCTGTTTTTT,CASSLGRALNTGELFF
TRBV6-2/TRBV6-3,TRBJ2-7,.,.,TGTGCCAGCAGTTACTCGAAGTGGAGGGGCGTATCCTACGAGCAGTACTTC,CASSYSKWRGVSYEQYF
TRBV28,TRBJ2-3,.,TRBD2,TGTGCCAGAGAACTAGCGGGGGGCACAGATACGCAGTATTTT,CARELAGGTDTQYF
TRBV9,TRBJ2-1,.,.,TGTGCCAGCAGCGTAGCTAGTCTAGGAGGAGACGAGCAGTTCTTC,CASSVASLGGDEQFF
TRBV27,TRBJ2-1,few,TRBD1,TGTGCCGGACGGTTGGGACAGGGGTACAATGAGCAGTTCTTC,CAGRLGQGYNEQFF
TRBV18,TRBJ1-5,.,.,TGTGCCAGCTCACCAGAGCGCAATCAGCCCCAGCATTTT,CASSPERNQPQHF
TRBV5-4,TRBJ2-1,.,.,TGTGCCAGCAGCTCCCCTAGCCCAGGTGGCAATGAGCAGTTCTTC,CASSSPSPGGNEQFF
TRBV28,TRBJ2-7,.,.,TGTGCCAGCTGCGACTCCTACGAGCAGTACTTC,CASCDSYEQYF
TRBV7-2,TRBJ2-3,once,TRBD2,TGTGCCAGCGGTTACTATGGCGAACGGGGGACTAGCGGGTATTTT,CASGYYGERGTSGYF
TRBV28,TRBJ1-2,.,TRBD1,TGTGCCAGCAGCAGACAGGGCCCCTATGGCTACACCTTC,CASSRQGPYGYTF
TRBV7-9,TRBJ2-1,.,TRBD2,TGTGCCAGCAGCCTCGGACTAGCGACAAAGGGGACACCGAACAATGAGCAGTTCTTC,CASSLGLATKGTPNNEQFF
TRBV4-1,TRBJ2-7,.,TRBD2,TGCGCCAGCAGCCAAGCCCTAGGTGGGACTACTTACGAGCAGTACTTC,CASSQALGGTTYEQYF
TRBV7-9,TRBJ1-2,.,TRBD1,TGTGCCAGCAGCTTACACCTGTTGACAGGGACGGTACACGGCTACACCTTC,CASSLHLLTGTVHGYTF
TRBV30,TRBJ1-5,.,.,TGTGCCTGGAGCCCAGGGGATCAGCCCCAGCATTTT,CAWSPGDQPQHF
TRBV28,TRBJ2-2,.,TRBD2,TGTGCCAGCAGTTTCCCCACCTCCGGGACTAGTCCCGGGGAGCTGTTTTTT,CASSFPTSGTSPGELFF
TRBV19,TRBJ2-7,.,TRBD1,TGTGCCAGTAGTCCCAGGGCAGGGGGCCCCCTCGGCGAGCAGTACTTC,CASSPRAGGPLGEQYF
TRBV28,TRBJ2-7,few,TRBD2,TGTGCCAGCGGACCCGAACTAGCGGGGGCTTCCTACGAGCAGTACTTC,CASGPELAGASYEQYF
TRBV19,TRBJ1-5,.,TRBD1,TGTGCCAGTAGCTTCACCGGGACAGGGTTCCCCCAGCCCCAGCATTTT,CASSFTGTGFPQPQHF
TRBV5-5,TRBJ2-2,.,.,TGTGCCAGCAGCTTGGCGGGCACCGGGGAGCTGTTTTTT,CASSLAGTGELFF
TRBV28,TRBJ1-2,.,.,TGTGCCAGCAGTCCCAGGGACTCCTATGGCTACACCTTC,CASSPRDSYGYTF
TRBV3-1/TRBV3-2,TRBJ2-1,.,.,TGTGCCAGCAGCCAAGATATCGGGGAAGGGGAGCAGTTCTTC,CASSQDIGEGEQFF
TRBV6-2/TRBV6-3,TRBJ1-1,.,.,TGTGCCAGCAGTTACTCTTCCGGGACTCCGAACACTGAAGCTTTCTTT,CASSYSSGTPNTEAFF
TRBV2,TRBJ2-5,.,.,TGTGCCAGCAGACGCCAGATGTGGGCAGCCCGCCAAGAGACCCAGTACTTC,CASRRQMWAARQETQYF
TRBV28,TRBJ1-3,.,.,TGTGCCAGCAGTAACAACCGCGGGGCCATATATTTT,CASSNNRGAIYF
TRBV14,TRBJ1-3,once,.,TGTGCCAGCAGCCTACATCCTACAGGGCAGGCTGGAAACACCATATATTTT,CASSLHPTGQAGNTIYF
TRBV4-1,TRBJ2-1,.,TRBD1,TGCGCCAGCAGCCAAGCCCCCGGACAGGGATTGAATGAGCAGTTCTTC,CASSQAPGQGLNEQFF
TRBV7-2,TRBJ2-1,.,TRBD1,TGTGCCAGCAGCTTAAGGGGCGGGACAGGATTTCCTGAGCAGTTCTTC,CASSLRGGTGFPEQFF
TRBV19,TRBJ2-3,.,TRBD2,TGTGCCAGTAGCTCCGGGAGGCTCCGCACAGATACGCAGTATTTT,CASSSGRLRTDTQYF
TRBV30,TRBJ2-5,.,.,TGTGCCTGGGTCAACCAAGAGACCCAGTACTTC,CAWVNQETQYF
TRBV19,TRBJ2-7,.,TRBD2,TGTGCCAGTAGTATTGGGCTAGCGGGAAGCGAGCAGTACTTC,CASSIGLAGSEQYF
TRBV30,TRBJ1-4,.,.,TGTGCCTGGAGCGTACGGGAAAGGGGGAGAACTAATGAAAAACTGTTTTTT,CAWSVRERGRTNEKLFF
TRBV12-2,TRBJ2-1,.,.,TGTGCAAGTCGCCGTATAGCGGGAGGGCCTTGGGATGAGCAGTTCTTC,CASRRIAGGPWDEQFF
TRBV30,TRBJ2-5,.,.,TGTGCCTGGAGTGTACAGGGAGAGACCCAGTACTTC,CAWSVQGETQYF
TRBV15,TRBJ2-5,.,.,TGTGCCACCAGCAAGGCGGAAAAGACCCAGTACTTC,CATSKAEKTQYF
TRBV28,TRBJ1-2,.,TRBD1,TGTGCCAGCAGTTTATCAGGGGGCCAAGGTGGCTACACCTTC,CASSLSGGQGGYTF
TRBV10-1,TRBJ2-7,.,.,TGCGCCAGCAGTGAGTCTACTCGCCTCGAGCAGTACTTC,CASSESTRLEQYF